This T cell receptor (beta chain) was found in a study of blood T cells in healthy people across ages. Overall study context: The template switching approach captured approximately one barcoded beta molecule for every two T cells.

Approximately 10 milliliters was the volume of peripheral blood drawn from each donor. Study conclusions and caveats: Diversity estimates drawn from one million T cells were deemed underestimates. Relative to aged donors, long-lived donors carried more naive CD4+ cells and displayed higher diversity.

This clonotype was found a few times. What it binds is not known. A second roughly 6 to 12 cycle PCR used barcoded and J-beta primers. TCRdb independently ran MiXCR on the 5' RACE reads; one entry per CDR3 protein. The data show 600,000 to 1,000,000 distinct CDR3 sequences, 58% seen once. With V trimmed by 3 bases and J by 0 bases, 3 bases remained unmatched. From germline, CDR1 is DFQATT and CDR2 SNEGSKA (reference sequence). The CDR3 runs 15 residues. The clonotype originates from a man under 40 in good health. The source material was blood. The chain recombines TRBV20-1 with TRBJ2-5, with TRBD2 matching 11 bases. CDR3 loop: CSARPGLADQETQYF. DNA of the CDR3: TGCAGTGCTAGGCCGGGACTAGCGGACCAAGAGACCCAGTACTTC.